These 23 T cell receptor beta chains share one sample of origin, sequenced in a study of control samples from healthy donors and cancer patients. Clones were read by immunoSEQ multiplex PCR, and TCRdb kept only the in-frame ones, dropping some. The data show about 29,000 clones, with roughly 87% seen just once and approximately 4% held by the top ten. Sequencing was performed on formalin-fixed, paraffin-embedded tissue. The receptors derive from a female donor with melanoma.

The rearrangement joins TRBV18 to TRBJ2-3, with a possible D match to TRBD2 (6 bases). Trimming removed 2 bases from V and 0 bases from J, with 12 bases in between. CDR1 and CDR2 (germline): KGHSH, LQKENI. This CDR3 has 16 amino acids. The CDR3 coding sequence is TGTGCCAGCTCACCAGGGGCGGGACCCAGCACAGATACGCAGTATTTT. As protein: CASSPGAGPSTDTQYF.

This chain links TRBV2 with TRBJ1-5; TRBD1 agrees at 7 bases. The CDR3 sequence is 15 residues long. V was clipped by 5 bases and J by 4 bases; unmatched bases: 8. CDR1 and CDR2 from the germline V gene are SNHLY and FYNNEI. The CDR3 coding sequence is TGTGCCAGCAGTAGACAGGGTGGGCCAAATCAGCCCCAGCATTTT. It specifies CASSRQGGPNQPQHF.

Comments on this clone: Distinct nucleotide sequences in the sample also encode this CDR3. V gene TRBV6-5 combines with J gene TRBJ1-1; D is unclear. This CDR3 region has 15 residues. Germline values: CDR1 MNHEY, CDR2 SVGAGI. V was trimmed by 4 bases and J by 0 bases, leaving 12 bases between them. The CDR3 loop reads CASSFRGAMNTEAFF. In DNA form, the CDR3 reads TGTGCCAGCAGTTTCAGAGGAGCCATGAACACTGAAGCTTTCTTT.

The chain carries TRBV4-1 and TRBJ2-5, with D tentatively TRBD2 (6 bases). Germline CDR1 MGHRA, CDR2 YSYEKL. The CDR3 spans 15 residues. V lost 4 bases and J 4 bases, leaving 16 bases between the germline ends. In DNA, the CDR3 is TGCGCCAGCAGCCCCCCACCGGGGGAAGGAGAGACCCAGTACTTC. It translates to CASSPPPGEGETQYF.

The chain recombines TRBV2 with TRBJ1-5; no firm D call. The CDR3 has 14 amino acids. Germline V gene sequence: CDR1 SNHLY, CDR2 FYNNEI. Between the trimmed V and J ends, which lost 3 bases and 0 bases, there was a span of 6 bases. CDR3 nucleotide sequence: TGTGCCAGCAGTGACAGTCATAGCAATCAGCCCCAGCATTTT. Its translation is CASSDSHSNQPQHF.

The rearrangement joins TRBV18 to TRBJ2-1; a possible D gene is TRBD2 (6 bases). The V end was cut by 2 bases, the J end by 0 bases, with 14 bases between. Germline V gives CDR1 KGHSH, CDR2 LQKENI. CDR3 length equals 17 residues. The CDR3 sequence: CASSPTPGALSYNEQFF. In nucleotides, the CDR3 is TGTGCCAGCTCACCAACCCCGGGAGCCCTCTCCTACAATGAGCAGTTCTTC.

V is TRBV5-1 and J is TRBJ2-3, with 7 bases that match TRBD2. The CDR3 spans 16 residues. CDR1 and CDR2 from the germline V gene are SGHRS and YFSETQ. J lost 2 bases, V lost 0 bases, and 6 bases had no gene match. The CDR3 region has the DNA TGCGCCAGCAGCTTGGCGGGGGGTTTCACCACAGATACGCAGTATTTT. Translating it yields CASSLAGGFTTDTQYF.

In its sample, this clone was seen once. The V gene is TRBV29-1, the J gene TRBJ1-2; D call uncertain. V gave up 3 bases and J gave up 8 bases, with 7 bases separating them. Germline V CDR1 and CDR2: SQVTM, ANQGSEA. The CDR3 totals 10 residues. The CDR3 region is CSVEGEGYTF. CDR3 nucleotide sequence: TGCAGCGTTGAGGGTGAGGGCTACACCTTC.

V usage is TRBV7-9 and J usage is TRBJ1-2, with D unresolved. The V and J ends lost 4 bases and 7 bases respectively, with 13 bases between them. The CDR3 consists of 13 residues. CDR1 and CDR2 from the germline V gene are SEHNR and FQNEAQ (reference sequence). The CDR3 DNA reads TGTGCCAGCAGCTCGTGGACTAAGGTTGGCTACACCTTC. Encoded protein: CASSSWTKVGYTF. The full variable domain, its missing parts supplied by reference TRBV7-9 and TRBJ1-2, is DTGVSQNPRHKITKRGQNVTFRCDPISEHNRLYWYRQTLGQGPEFLTYFQNEAQLEKSRLLSDRFSAERPKGSFSTLEIQRTEQGDSAMYLCASSSWTKVGYTFGSGTRLTVV.

In its sample, this clone was seen once. The chain links TRBV7-9 to TRBJ1-5; the match to TRBD1 covers 7 bases. This CDR3 comprises 14 residues. The germline V gene has CDR1 SEHNR and CDR2 FQNEAQ (reference sequence). J gave up 7 bases and V 1 base, and 4 bases lay outside the gene matches. DNA for the CDR3: TGTGCCAGCAGCTTAGGACAGGGAAAGCAGCCCCAGCATTTT. This translates into CASSLGQGKQPQHF.

V usage is TRBV5-4 and J usage is TRBJ2-6; D is uncertain. The CDR3 spans 16 residues. The germline gives CDR1 SGHNT, CDR2 YYREEE (reference sequence). V was cut by 3 bases and J by 1 base, with 11 bases left in between. The CDR3 coding sequence is TGTGCCAGCAGCTCCCCTAAGGGATCTGGGGCCAACGTCCTGACTTTC. Protein product: CASSSPKGSGANVLTF.

For the CDR3, the DNA is TGTGCCAGCAGCCACACGAACACTGAAGCTTTCTTT. This translates into CASSHTNTEAFF. The V call is TRBV14, the J call TRBJ1-1; D remains unclear. Deletions cut 3 bases from V and 1 base from J, with 3 bases between. This CDR3 spans 12 amino acids. Germline V CDR1 and CDR2: SGHDN, FVKESK.

The V call is TRBV11-2, the J call TRBJ2-7; D perhaps matches TRBD2 (6 bases). The CDR3 runs to 14 residues. Germline CDR1 and CDR2: SGHAT and FQNNGV. V was cut by 4 bases and J by 5 bases, with 15 bases left in between. The CDR3 here is CASSSILEGHEQYF. The CDR3 coding sequence is TGTGCCAGCAGCTCCATCCTGGAGGGCCACGAGCAGTACTTC. Full variable domain (remainder filled in from reference TRBV11-2 and TRBJ2-7): EAGVAQSPRYKIIEKRQSVAFWCNPISGHATLYWYQQILGQGPKLLIQFQNNGVVDDSQLPKDRFSAERLKGVDSTLKIQPAKLEDSAVYLCASSSILEGHEQYFGPGTRLTVT.

The chain employs TRBV6-5 and TRBJ2-3; D remains unclear. Germline V gene lookup returns CDR1 MNHEY and CDR2 SVGAGI. The CDR3 is 14 amino acids. V was pared by 2 bases and J by 0 bases, with 6 bases between. CDR3 sequence reads: CASSYGKSTDTQYF. The CDR3 DNA reads TGTGCCAGCAGTTACGGAAAGAGCACAGATACGCAGTATTTT.

The V gene is TRBV10-3, the J gene TRBJ1-2, with no clear D. This CDR3 comprises 11 residues. Germline V gives CDR1 ENHRY, CDR2 SYGVKD. V was pared by 7 bases and J by 8 bases, with 11 bases between. The CDR3, as DNA: TGTGCCATCATGACGGGGAGCGGCTACACCTTC. Amino acid sequence: CAIMTGSGYTF.

The genes are TRBV2 and TRBJ2-1; D perhaps matches TRBD1 (5 bases). V lost 0 bases and J lost 4, with 22 bases in between. CDR3 length: 19 amino acids. Germline CDR1 is SNHLY and CDR2 is FYNNEI. The CDR3 protein is CASSEARYGARRKYNEQFF. The CDR3 DNA sequence: TGTGCCAGCAGTGAAGCGCGATATGGGGCCCGCCGAAAATACAATGAGCAGTTCTTC.

The V and J genes are TRBV19 and TRBJ1-6; 7 bases are a match to TRBD1. J lost 7 bases, V lost 6 bases, and 0 bases had no gene match. The germline gives CDR1 LNHDA, CDR2 SQIVND (reference sequence). There are 12 residues in the CDR3. DNA for the CDR3: TGTGCCAGTAGACAGGGGAATTCACCCCTCCACTTT. Translation: CASRQGNSPLHF.

The chain couples TRBV5-1 to TRBJ2-1; 7 nucleotides agree with TRBD1. Trimming cost V 0 bases and J 4 bases; bases outside gene matches: 7. Germline lookup yields CDR1 SGHRS and CDR2 YFSETQ. The CDR3 extends over 16 amino acids. The CDR3 loop is CASSLAKGTVYNEQFF. The CDR3 region has the DNA TGCGCCAGCAGCTTGGCCAAGGGGACAGTATACAATGAGCAGTTCTTC.

V gene TRBV3-1 (or the pseudogene TRBV3-2) combines with J gene TRBJ2-1; TRBD2 agrees at 10 bases. The CDR3 consists of 15 residues. Germline CDR1 LGHDT, CDR2 YNNKEL (reference sequence). V trimming: 1 base; J trimming: 10 bases; junction bases outside the gene matches: 7. CDR3 region: CASSQALAGVGEQFF. CDR3 in DNA: TGTGCCAGCAGCCAAGCTCTAGCGGGAGTGGGGGAGCAGTTCTTC.

This chain connects TRBV19 to TRBJ2-1; 10 nucleotides align to TRBD2. Per germline, CDR1 LNHDA and CDR2 SQIVND (reference sequence). The junction had 11 bases not matched to a gene; V was cut back by 8 bases and J by 7 bases. The CDR3 loop spans 15 amino acids. CDR3 protein: CASRRAGGPRNEQFF. Here the CDR3 DNA reads TGTGCCAGTCGGCGAGCGGGAGGGCCTAGGAATGAGCAGTTCTTC.

This rearrangement joins TRBV6-5 to TRBJ2-3; tentatively, D is TRBD2 (6 bases). In germline, CDR1 is MNHEY, CDR2 SVGAGI. The CDR3 has 13 amino acids. The V gene lost 4 bases and the J gene lost 8 bases, with 13 bases spanning the gap. The CDR3: CASSSQTAGTQYF. CDR3 coding DNA: TGTGCCAGCAGTTCCCAGACAGCGGGTACGCAGTATTTT.

The sample holds one count of this clone. The chain combines TRBV15 with TRBJ1-4; 9 bases fit TRBD1. The length of the CDR3 is 14 residues. Germline CDR1 is LNHNV and CDR2 is YYDKDF (reference sequence). J lost 8 bases, V lost 4 bases, and 5 bases had no gene match. CDR3 nucleotide sequence: TGTGCCACCAGCATAGACAGGGGGAAGGAAAAACTGTTTTTT. Translation: CATSIDRGKEKLFF.

This rearrangement joins TRBV27 to TRBJ1-1; 8 bases map to TRBD1. The junction had 8 bases not matched to a gene; V was cut back by 6 bases and J by 8 bases. CDR1 is MNHEY and CDR2 is SMNVEV in the germline V gene (reference sequence). CDR3 length: 13 amino acids. CDR3 DNA sequence: TGTGCCAGCAGGAAGACAGGGGAGGGGGAAGCTTTCTTT. Protein: CASRKTGEGEAFF.